The present T cell receptor beta chain was sequenced within a study of CD8 T cells in Susac syndrome. Reverse transcription used roughly 0.5 to 1 ug RNA and random hexamers. Amplification of TCR beta CDR3 spanned 54 Vbeta and 13 Jbeta via immunoSEQ multiplex PCR. TCRdb redid the calling of the immunoSEQ multiplex PCR reads with MiXCR, one entry per CDR3 protein. The table records some 300,000 distinct CDR3 sequences, about 85% of them present only once. Study-level results: As the study acknowledged, the number of individuals in its TCR sequencing and HLA analysis was relatively small.

Details on this clonotype: Its antigen remains unidentified.

High-throughput TCR beta sequencing covered peripheral CD8+ and CD4+ T cells. TEMRA cells were FACS-enriched, with CD8+ and CD4+ T cells isolated negatively. The specimen sequenced was CD8+ T cells from PBMCs. This clonotype was sampled from a human donor with multiple sclerosis.

CDR3 nucleotides: TGTGCCACCAGTGGAACGGGGCCGACAGTACGAGCGTCCGAGCAGTACTTC. It translates to CATSGTGPTVRASEQYF. The chain links TRBV24-1 to TRBJ2-7; D possibly uses TRBD1 or TRBD2 (5 bases each). The CDR3 spans 17 residues. From germline, CDR1 is KGHDR and CDR2 SFDVKD. Trimming removed 5 bases at V and 6 bases at J, with 25 bases between.